These 15 T cell receptor beta chains share one sample of origin, sequenced in a study of blood T cell repertoires in COVID-19. Using immunoSEQ multiplex PCR, the repertoire was profiled, and TCRdb retains in-frame clones only, with some absent. The data contain around 320,000 clones, 90% of them singletons. The material sequenced was PBMCs or T cells enriched from blood (not recorded which). The receptors stem from a woman aged 18 to 35 with acute COVID-19.

The chain combines TRBV6-5 with TRBJ2-5; 11 positions agree with TRBD2. The V gene end was trimmed by 6 bases and the J gene end by 5 bases; junction bases not matched to a gene: 2. The V gene's germline CDR1 is MNHEY and CDR2 SVGAGI. This CDR3 has 13 amino acids. This chain's CDR3 is CASRGLAGETQYF. The CDR3 coding sequence is TGTGCCAGCAGAGGACTAGCGGGCGAGACCCAGTACTTC.

The CDR3: CASSSRRGGSGSGANVLTF. CDR3 coding DNA: TGTGCCAGCAGCTCTCGTCGAGGGGGCAGTGGCTCTGGGGCCAACGTCCTGACTTTC. The V call is TRBV7-3, the J call TRBJ2-6; 7 bases are a match to TRBD1. V dropped 4 bases and J dropped 0; count of bases not matched to a gene: 12. The CDR3 sequence is 19 residues long. Germline V gene lookup returns CDR1 SGHTA and CDR2 FQGTGA.

The V call is TRBV6-5, the J call TRBJ1-1, with unresolved D. The V and J ends lost 5 bases and 3 bases respectively, with 10 bases between them. Germline V gene data show CDR1 as MNHEY and CDR2 as SVGAGI. CDR3 size: 13 residues. Written as DNA, the CDR3 is TGTGCCAGCAGTCGTTTCGCGGACACTGAAGCTTTCTTT. Translating it yields CASSRFADTEAFF.

The chain employs TRBV28 and TRBJ2-1; 8 bases match TRBD1. This CDR3 is 16 amino acids long. With 5 bases clipped from V and 5 bases from J, the junction kept 11 bases outside the gene matches. Germline loops: CDR1 MDHEN, CDR2 SYDVKM. The CDR3 DNA sequence: TGTGCCAGCAGTACCCGGACAGGGCGCCCCCACAATGAGCAGTTCTTC. Translated, it gives CASSTRTGRPHNEQFF. Drawing the rest from reference TRBV28 and TRBJ2-1, the complete variable domain is DVKVTQSSRYLVKRTGEKVFLECVQDMDHENMFWYRQDPGLGLRLIYFSYDVKMKEKGDIPEGYSVSREKKERFSLILESASTNQTSMYLCASSTRTGRPHNEQFFGPGTRLTVL.

This clone was observed a single time. The chain carries TRBV6-4 and TRBJ1-5, with TRBD1 as a possible D gene (6 bases). V lost 3 bases and J lost 7, with 10 bases in between. This CDR3 has 13 residues. CDR1 is MRHNA and CDR2 is SNTAGT in the germline V gene. The CDR3 spells CASSEGAGQPQHF. CDR3 bases: TGTGCCAGCAGTGAGGGGGCCGGGCAGCCCCAGCATTTT.

CDR3 DNA: TGTGCCAGCAGCTTCGGTGCGACAGCCTACGAGCAGTACTTC. It translates to CASSFGATAYEQYF. The rearrangement links TRBV7-2 to TRBJ2-7; possible D gene TRBD1, 5 bases. V shed 3 bases and J shed 2 bases, with 11 bases lying between them. CDR3 length: 14 amino acids. Germline CDR1 is SGHTA and CDR2 is FQGNSA.

This chain connects TRBV6-2 or TRBV6-3 to TRBJ2-3; tentatively, D is TRBD1 (5 bases). Germline CDR1 and CDR2: MNHEY and SVGEGT. The V and J ends lost 4 bases and 7 bases respectively, with 12 bases between them. The CDR3 totals 13 residues. The DNA for the CDR3 is TGTGCCAGCAGTTTCCCGGACACGAATACGCAGTATTTT. Residues: CASSFPDTNTQYF.

The chain carries TRBV27 and TRBJ1-2, with TRBD1 matching 10 bases. V trimming: 1 base; J trimming: 8 bases; junction bases outside the gene matches: 13. Germline CDR1 MNHEY, CDR2 SMNVEV (reference sequence). This CDR3 contains 17 residues. The CDR3 region has the DNA TGTGCCAGCAGTTTATGGGGGGCGGGGACAGGGGAAGGAGGCTACACCTTC. Its protein product is CASSLWGAGTGEGGYTF.

The chain links TRBV19 to TRBJ2-1; 7 nucleotides agree with TRBD2. The ends lost 1 base at V and 4 bases at J; junction bases unmatched: 4. Germline CDR1 reads LNHDA; CDR2 reads SQIVND (reference sequence). CDR3 size: 15 residues. CDR3 nucleotides: TGTGCCAGTAGTATAGCGGCGGGAGTATACAATGAGCAGTTCTTC. Translation: CASSIAAGVYNEQFF.

This rearrangement joins TRBV28 to TRBJ1-1; D is undetermined. From germline, CDR1 is MDHEN and CDR2 SYDVKM. The CDR3 runs to 11 residues. V was pared by 3 bases and J by 7 bases, with 6 bases between. The CDR3 reads CASSFRSEAFF. CDR3 sequence (DNA): TGTGCCAGCAGTTTCCGGAGTGAAGCTTTCTTT.

The chain carries TRBV25-1 and TRBJ2-3; TRBD2 matches at 14 bases. Germline V gene lookup returns CDR1 MGHDK and CDR2 SYGVNS. J was trimmed by 4 bases and V by 8 bases; bases with no gene match: 5. This CDR3 is built from 15 residues. CDR3 sequence: CASSRLAGGSDTQYF. CDR3 coding DNA: TGTGCCAGCTCAAGACTAGCGGGAGGGTCAGATACGCAGTATTTT.

V gene TRBV5-1 combines with J gene TRBJ1-4; perhaps TRBD1 as D (6 bases). Germline CDR1 reads SGHRS; CDR2 reads YFSETQ. The ends were cut back, 5 bases at V and 5 bases at J, with 13 bases in the middle. The CDR3 spans 14 residues. CDR3 in DNA: TGCGCCAGCAGGCGGGGGCCGGAGAATGAAAAACTGTTTTTT. It yields the protein CASRRGPENEKLFF.

The chain's CDR3 is CASSTTDQGARTTEAFF. The DNA of the CDR3 is TGTGCCAGCAGCACAACAGACCAGGGGGCGCGAACCACTGAAGCTTTCTTT. The V and J genes are TRBV21-1 and TRBJ1-1; TRBD1 was called by the table and not checked on the DNA. TRBV21-1 is a pseudogene. The CDR3 covers 17 residues.

This clone was seen only once. The chain is built from TRBV27 and TRBJ1-2; D not certain. CDR3 size: 13 residues. CDR1 and CDR2 (germline): MNHEY, SMNVEV (reference sequence). V lost 2 bases and J lost 5, with 9 bases in between. CDR3 loop: CASSLNAVYGYTF. Written as DNA, the CDR3 is TGTGCCAGCAGTTTAAACGCGGTTTATGGCTACACCTTC.

This chain links TRBV7-3 with TRBJ2-5; D remains unclear. V lost 6 bases, J lost 5 bases, and 13 bases lay in between. This CDR3 has 13 residues. Germline V gives CDR1 SGHTA, CDR2 FQGTGA. CDR3 protein: CASSRGTGETQYF. CDR3 DNA: TGTGCCAGCAGTAGAGGAACCGGGGAGACCCAGTACTTC.